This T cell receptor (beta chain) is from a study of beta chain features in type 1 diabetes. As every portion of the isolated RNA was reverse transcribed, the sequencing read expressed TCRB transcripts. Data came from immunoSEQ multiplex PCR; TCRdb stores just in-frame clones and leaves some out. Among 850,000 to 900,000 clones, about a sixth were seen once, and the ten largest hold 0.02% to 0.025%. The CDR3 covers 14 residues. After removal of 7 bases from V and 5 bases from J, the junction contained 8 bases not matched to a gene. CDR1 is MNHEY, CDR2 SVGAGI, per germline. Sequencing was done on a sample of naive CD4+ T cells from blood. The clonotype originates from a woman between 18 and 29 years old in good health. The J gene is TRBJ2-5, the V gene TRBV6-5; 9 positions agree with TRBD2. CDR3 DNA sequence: TGTGCCAGCAAACTAGCGGGCTCCCTGGAGACCCAGTACTTC. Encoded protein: CASKLAGSLETQYF.